The 31 T cell receptor beta chains presented below share a single source sample, sequenced in a study of cytomegalovirus exposure and HLA in healthy donors. The PCR was carried out with 60 Vbeta primers and 13 Jbeta primers. Sequencing used immunoSEQ multiplex PCR; TCRdb keeps in-frame clones, though not all of them. The sample carries roughly 170,000 clones, roughly 84% recorded once. The sample taken for sequencing was PBMCs. The receptors here all came from a male donor in good health and CMV-seronegative.

A note on this clone: One end of the junction does not line up with germline, which may come from a read error. The sample holds other DNA sequences that translate to the same CDR3. The rearrangement links TRBV7-9 to TRBJ1-2; 12 bases are shared with TRBD1. In germline, CDR1 is SEHNR, CDR2 FQNEAQ (reference sequence). The CDR3 is made up of 15 amino acids. The CDR3 DNA reads TGCGCCAGCAGCGAAGGGACAGGGGGCGAGAGAGGCTACACCTTC. Translating gives CASSEGTGGERGYTF.

The V and J genes are TRBV7-8 and TRBJ2-3; 15 nucleotides line up with TRBD2. CDR1 is SGHVS, CDR2 FQNEAQ, per germline. Trimming at V came to 5 bases and at J to 6 bases, leaving 9 bases not matched to a gene. This CDR3 has 17 residues. CDR3 region: CASSPGLAGGFRDTQYF. CDR3 nucleotides: TGTGCCAGCAGCCCCGGACTAGCGGGGGGGTTTCGGGATACGCAGTATTTT.

V usage is TRBV6-5 and J usage is TRBJ1-1, with unresolved D. Germline CDR1 reads MNHEY; CDR2 reads SVGAGI. V was cut by 2 bases and J by 2 bases, with 6 bases left in between. The CDR3 runs to 13 residues. DNA for the CDR3: TGTGCCAGCAGTTACAATGTAAACACTGAAGCTTTCTTT. It encodes CASSYNVNTEAFF.

V usage is TRBV27 and J usage is TRBJ2-7; the D gene is possibly TRBD2 (6 bases). The germline V and J ends were trimmed by 5 bases and 3 bases, with 14 bases remaining between them. CDR1 and CDR2 from the germline V gene are MNHEY and SMNVEV (reference sequence). The CDR3 covers 14 residues. The CDR3 sequence is CASSRRAPNYEQYF. The CDR3 region has the DNA TGTGCCAGCAGTCGGAGGGCTCCGAACTACGAGCAGTACTTC.

The chain couples TRBV13 to TRBJ1-2, with D possibly being TRBD1 (6 bases). Germline CDR1 reads PRHDT; CDR2 reads FYEKMQ (reference sequence). V lost 5 bases, J lost 4 bases, and 17 bases lay in between. This CDR3 region has 15 residues. CDR3 loop: CASSPTGPWSYGYTF. CDR3 bases: TGTGCCAGCAGCCCTACAGGGCCCTGGTCCTATGGCTACACCTTC.

The chain recombines TRBV5-5 with TRBJ1-1; TRBD1 aligns across 7 bases. This CDR3 region has 14 residues. Germline V gene sequence: CDR1 SGHKS, CDR2 YYEKEE (reference sequence). The V segment lost 4 bases and the J segment 7 bases; nucleotides outside the gene matches: 10. The CDR3 region is CASSPTDRENEAFF. The CDR3 nucleotides are TGTGCCAGCAGCCCCACCGACAGGGAGAATGAAGCTTTCTTT.

This rearrangement joins TRBV12-5 to TRBJ1-4, with 7 bases identical to TRBD1. Germline loops: CDR1 LGHNT, CDR2 FRNRAP. After removal of 7 bases from V and 1 base from J, the junction contained 9 bases not matched to a gene. CDR3 size: 16 residues. The CDR3 protein is CASAGARTGTNEKLFF. The DNA for the CDR3 is TGTGCTAGTGCTGGAGCCCGGACAGGAACTAATGAAAAACTGTTTTTT.

This rearrangement joins TRBV11-1 to TRBJ2-7; perhaps TRBD1 as D (6 bases). The CDR3 consists of 14 residues. CDR1 SGHAT and CDR2 FQDESV come from the germline V gene (reference sequence). Trimming cost V 3 bases and J 2 bases, with 11 bases left between them. CDR3 loop: CASSFRDTTYEQYF. The CDR3 bases are TGTGCCAGCAGCTTCCGGGACACGACCTACGAGCAGTACTTC.

As DNA, the CDR3 is TGTGCCAGCAGTCCTAGTCTAGCGGGAGTTGAGACCCAGTACTTC. Its protein product is CASSPSLAGVETQYF. V is TRBV28 and J is TRBJ2-5; 10 bases map to TRBD2. Germline CDR1 and CDR2: MDHEN and SYDVKM. Trimming took 5 bases from V and 5 from J; bases not matched to a gene: 8. The CDR3 length is 15 residues. Filled out from reference TRBV28 and TRBJ2-5, the complete variable domain reads DVKVTQSSRYLVKRTGEKVFLECVQDMDHENMFWYRQDPGLGLRLIYFSYDVKMKEKGDIPEGYSVSREKKERFSLILESASTNQTSMYLCASSPSLAGVETQYFGPGTRLLVL.

The V call is TRBV7-3, the J call TRBJ1-1; 8 positions match TRBD1. Germline V lookup: CDR1 SGHTA, CDR2 FQGTGA. The CDR3 runs 15 residues. J gave up 4 bases and V 5 bases, and 9 bases lay outside the gene matches. The DNA of the CDR3 is TGTGCCAGCAGCCAGGACAGGGTTTGGGGCACTGAAGCTTTCTTT. Translating gives CASSQDRVWGTEAFF.

This chain joins TRBV9 and TRBJ1-1; 7 nucleotides line up with TRBD1. The CDR3 sequence is 15 residues long. Trimming cost V 3 bases and J 7 bases; bases outside gene matches: 12. The germline V gene encodes CDR1 SGDLS and CDR2 YYNGEE. In DNA, the CDR3 is TGTGCCAGCAGCGGGGCCGGGACAGACAGGCATGAAGCTTTCTTT. Translated: CASSGAGTDRHEAFF.

This sequence joins TRBV6-5 and TRBJ2-3, with D unclear. Trimming pared 6 bases from V and 0 bases from J, leaving 13 bases between. This CDR3 has 15 amino acids. CDR1 is MNHEY, CDR2 SVGAGI, per germline. Written as DNA, the CDR3 is TGTGCCAGCAGACCACAAACCATTAGCACAGATACGCAGTATTTT. It specifies CASRPQTISTDTQYF.

This clone was recorded once. This chain uses TRBV9 with TRBJ2-7; the match to TRBD2 covers 7 bases. This CDR3 is built from 16 residues. With V trimmed by 4 bases and J by 0 bases, 10 bases remained unmatched. Germline-derived CDR1 and CDR2 are SGDLS and YYNGEE. DNA for the CDR3: TGTGCCAGCAGCCCACGAAGGACTAGTCCCTCCTACGAGCAGTACTTC. Translating it yields CASSPRRTSPSYEQYF.

This rearrangement joins TRBV11-2 to TRBJ2-7; D is uncertain. The V end lost 0 bases, the J end lost 2 bases, and 8 bases lay between the germline ends. The CDR3 sequence is 14 residues long. The V gene's germline CDR1 is SGHAT and CDR2 FQNNGV. The chain's CDR3 is CASSLDRTAYEQYF. The CDR3 DNA is TGTGCCAGCAGCTTAGACCGTACGGCCTACGAGCAGTACTTC.

The chain uses TRBV6-1 and TRBJ2-1, with D tentatively TRBD1 (6 bases). CDR1 MNHNS and CDR2 SASEGT come from the germline V gene. CDR3 size: 13 residues. Trimming removed 4 bases from V and 8 bases from J, with 12 bases in between. This CDR3 reads CASSVSRGDEQFF. The CDR3, as DNA: TGTGCCAGCAGTGTGTCCAGGGGAGATGAGCAGTTCTTC.

This chain uses TRBV19 with TRBJ2-2; D possibly corresponds to TRBD1 (5 bases). The CDR3 length is 16 residues. From germline, CDR1 is LNHDA and CDR2 SQIVND (reference sequence). V lost 6 bases to trimming and J lost 3 bases, with 17 bases between them. CDR3 in DNA: TGTGCCAGTAGGCGTCAGGGAATGATGGACACCGGGGAGCTGTTTTTT. It codes for CASRRQGMMDTGELFF.

The V call is TRBV5-6, the J call TRBJ1-4, with 10 bases aligning to TRBD1. Germline values: CDR1 SGHDT, CDR2 YYEEEE. V lost 4 bases and J lost 5; bases outside the gene matches: 2. CDR3 length equals 14 residues. The CDR3 DNA follows: TGTGCCAGCAGCCCGGGACAGGGGAATGAAAAACTGTTTTTT. Translating it yields CASSPGQGNEKLFF.

This clone has a single count. This CDR3 reads CASSFTDRNTGELFF. The DNA of the CDR3 is TGCGCCAGCAGCTTTACGGACAGGAACACCGGGGAGCTGTTTTTT. The V call is TRBV5-1, the J call TRBJ2-2; the D gene is possibly TRBD1 (6 bases). Trimming removed 2 bases at V and 1 base at J, with 9 bases between. The CDR3 runs 15 residues. Germline V gene sequence: CDR1 SGHRS, CDR2 YFSETQ. Based on the CDR3 plus reference TRBV5-1 and TRBJ2-2, the full variable domain is KAGVTQTPRYLIKTRGQQVTLSCSPISGHRSVSWYQQTPGQGLQFLFEYFSETQRNKGNFPGRFSGRQFSNSRSEMNVSTLELGDSALYLCASSFTDRNTGELFFGEGSRLTVL.

This chain connects TRBV6-5 to TRBJ1-2, with TRBD1 matching over 7 bases. V shed 6 bases, J shed 0 bases, and the junction held 4 bases outside the gene matches. This CDR3 has 14 amino acids. Germline values: CDR1 MNHEY, CDR2 SVGAGI. CDR3 sequence reads: CASRETGTNYGYTF. Here the CDR3 DNA reads TGTGCCAGCAGAGAGACAGGGACTAACTATGGCTACACCTTC.

The V and J genes are TRBV5-4 and TRBJ1-1; D may be TRBD1 (5 bases). The CDR3 is 13 residues long. CDR1 SGHNT and CDR2 YYREEE come from the germline V gene (reference sequence). The V and J ends lost 1 base and 4 bases respectively, with 8 bases between them. The CDR3, as DNA: TGTGCCAGCAGCTTGTACGGGGGCACTGAAGCTTTCTTT. Amino acids: CASSLYGGTEAFF.

This clone was picked up one time. V usage is TRBV4-1 and J usage is TRBJ2-1; 7 bases agree with TRBD1. This CDR3 spans 14 amino acids. Trimming at V came to 1 base and at J to 8 bases, leaving 5 bases not matched to a gene. Germline loops: CDR1 MGHRA, CDR2 YSYEKL. The CDR3 sequence is CASSQAQGRDEQFF. For the CDR3, the DNA is TGCGCCAGCAGCCAAGCACAGGGGCGGGATGAGCAGTTCTTC.

This chain links TRBV19 with TRBJ2-1; 9 bases agree with TRBD2. V lost 6 bases and J lost 8; bases outside the gene matches: 14. Germline CDR1 and CDR2: LNHDA and SQIVND (reference sequence). The CDR3 is made up of 16 amino acids. Here the CDR3 DNA reads TGTGCCAGTAGGGGTCTGGGCGGGGGGGCCGTTGATGAGCAGTTCTTC. It yields the protein CASRGLGGGAVDEQFF.

This chain uses TRBV7-8 with TRBJ2-1, with D maybe TRBD2 (6 bases). V was trimmed by 3 bases and J by 5 bases, leaving 17 bases between them. CDR3 length: 16 amino acids. Germline V gene sequence: CDR1 SGHVS, CDR2 FQNEAQ. The CDR3 sequence is CASSFVGGSSDNEQFF. The CDR3 DNA sequence: TGTGCCAGCAGCTTCGTGGGGGGTTCCTCGGACAATGAGCAGTTCTTC.

This clone has just a few counts. The chain uses TRBV6-1 and TRBJ2-5; possibly TRBD1 for D (6 bases). The CDR3 is 13 amino acids. Between the trimmed V and J ends, which lost 5 bases and 5 bases, there was a span of 12 bases. Germline V lookup: CDR1 MNHNS, CDR2 SASEGT. CDR3 protein: CASSRGFLETQYF. The CDR3 DNA is TGTGCCAGCAGTAGGGGGTTCCTGGAGACCCAGTACTTC.

The chain has TRBV15 and TRBJ2-1, with 10 bases lining up with TRBD2. The V gene end was trimmed by 0 bases and the J gene end by 4 bases; junction bases not matched to a gene: 9. CDR3 length: 18 residues. Germline CDR1 reads LNHNV; CDR2 reads YYDKDF (reference sequence). The chain's CDR3 is CATSREMGDSGGYNEQFF. CDR3 DNA: TGTGCCACCAGCAGAGAAATGGGGGATAGCGGGGGGTACAATGAGCAGTTCTTC.

The rearrangement joins TRBV6-9 to TRBJ1-3; 8 bases fit TRBD1. The CDR3 is 16 amino acids. V lost 2 bases, J lost 4 bases, and 7 bases stayed unmatched. Germline V CDR1 and CDR2: MNHGY, SVAAGI. The CDR3 DNA follows: TGTGCCAGCAGTTATATTGGGACAGGAGACGGAAACACCATATATTTT. This sequence encodes CASSYIGTGDGNTIYF.

The genes are TRBV7-3 and TRBJ2-2; D is undetermined. The CDR3 sequence is 14 residues long. Germline lookup yields CDR1 SGHTA and CDR2 FQGTGA. The ends were cut back, 2 bases at V and 1 base at J, with 5 bases in the middle. CDR3 sequence (DNA): TGTGCCAGCAGCTTACACGGGAACACCGGGGAGCTGTTTTTT. Its protein product is CASSLHGNTGELFF.

The gene calls are TRBV19 and TRBJ1-1; 10 bases are shared with TRBD1. Germline trimming cut 6 bases from V and 4 bases from J; bases unmatched to any gene: 5. Germline V gene sequence: CDR1 LNHDA, CDR2 SQIVND (reference sequence). The CDR3 is 14 residues long. CDR3 protein: CASRRTGGLTEAFF. The CDR3 coding sequence is TGTGCCAGTAGGAGGACAGGGGGGCTCACTGAAGCTTTCTTT.

The gene calls are TRBV7-9 and TRBJ2-1, with D possibly TRBD2 on 6 matching bases. Trimming left V 2 bases short and J 5 bases short, with 16 bases between. This CDR3 comprises 16 residues. Germline lookup yields CDR1 SEHNR and CDR2 FQNEAQ (reference sequence). The CDR3 reads CASSLLSTSPNNEQFF. Written as DNA, the CDR3 is TGTGCCAGCAGCTTACTTTCCACTAGCCCTAACAATGAGCAGTTCTTC.

The V gene is TRBV10-2, the J gene TRBJ2-7; a weak D match, TRBD1 (5 bases). This CDR3 region has 13 residues. Germline values: CDR1 WSHSY, CDR2 SAAADI. V lost 3 bases to trimming and J lost 4 bases, with 10 bases between them. In DNA, the CDR3 is TGCGCCAGCAGTGACCCAGGGCTTTACGAGCAGTACTTC. Translated: CASSDPGLYEQYF.

The V call is TRBV27, the J call TRBJ1-4; 8 nucleotides match TRBD1. With V trimmed by 6 bases and J by 8 bases, 8 bases remained unmatched. CDR1 is MNHEY, CDR2 SMNVEV, per germline (reference sequence). The CDR3 has 14 amino acids. The CDR3 coding sequence is TGTGCCAGCAGCCCCAGGGGGCGCCGCGAAAAACTGTTTTTT. It translates to CASSPRGRREKLFF. The whole variable domain, filled in from reference TRBV27 and TRBJ1-4, reads EAQVTQNPRYLITVTGKKLTVTCSQNMNHEYMSWYRQDPGLGLRQIYYSMNVEVTDKGDVPEGYKVSRKEKRNFPLILESPSPNQTSLYFCASSPRGRREKLFFGSGTQLSVL.